This is a list of T cell receptor beta chains from one sample in a study of technical replicates of blood from four donors. The method was immunoSEQ multiplex PCR; TCRdb's version includes in-frame clones alone and lacks a portion of them. The data show fewer than 13,000 clones, roughly 94% seen once. Sequencing input: PBMCs. The receptors were sampled from a human donor in good health. The CDR3 runs from the conserved cysteine through the conserved F or W. The D gene is left open where the match is weak. Clone size is given for some rows only: seen once, a few or many times, or a class if the clone is expanded.

V gene	J gene	clone size	D gene	CDR3 DNA	CDR3 protein
TRBV5-4	TRBJ2-5	.	.	TGTGCCAGCAGGAAAACAGCTAACCAAGAGACCCAGTACTTC	CASRKTANQETQYF
TRBV6-1	TRBJ2-3	.	TRBD1	TGTGCCAGCAGGGCTCCCGACAGGGGTAATACGCAGTATTTT	CASRAPDRGNTQYF
TRBV18	TRBJ2-7	.	TRBD1	TGTGCCAGCTCCGCCGGACAGGGGGCCTTCTACGAGCAGTACTTC	CASSAGQGAFYEQYF
TRBV6-1	TRBJ1-2	.	.	TGTGCCAGCAGTGAACCCCGGGCAGGGCCGAACTATGGCTACACCTTC	CASSEPRAGPNYGYTF
TRBV15	TRBJ2-3	.	.	TGTGCCACCAGCAATTCGCTCCTAGCGTACACAGATACGCAGTATTTT	CATSNSLLAYTDTQYF
TRBV7-6	TRBJ2-2	.	.	TGTGCCAGCAGCCCCCAGTCCACCTCGAACACCGGGGAGCTGTTTTTT	CASSPQSTSNTGELFF
TRBV18	TRBJ1-1	once	.	TGTGCCAGCTCACCACGGACAACTTCTGGCACTGAAGCTTTCTTT	CASSPRTTSGTEAFF
TRBV2	TRBJ2-2	.	TRBD2	TGTGCCAGCAGTCCCCGCTTTTTAGGGACTAGCGGCTTATCAAACACCGGGGAGCTGTTTTTT	CASSPRFLGTSGLSNTGELFF
TRBV18	TRBJ2-7	.	TRBD1	TGTGCCAGCTCACCCTCGGGGACAGGGGTCCACGAGCAGTACTTC	CASSPSGTGVHEQYF
TRBV6-1	TRBJ2-6	.	.	TGTGCCAGCAGAGACAGGTCTGAGGCCAACGTCCTGACTTTC	CASRDRSEANVLTF
TRBV9	TRBJ2-7	.	.	TGTGCCAGCAGCGTAGAAGAGTCCGGGACTCCCTACGAGCAGTACTTC	CASSVEESGTPYEQYF
TRBV2	TRBJ2-7	.	TRBD2	TGTGCCAGCAGAGAGCGGGAGGGCCCGTACGAGCAGTACTTC	CASREREGPYEQYF
TRBV19	TRBJ1-1	once	TRBD1	TGTGCCAGTAGTACCTCAGGGGGGTGGACTGAAGCTTTCTTT	CASSTSGGWTEAFF
TRBV5-1	TRBJ1-1	.	.	TGCGCCAGCAGCCATGACAGATATGAAGCTTTCTTT	CASSHDRYEAFF
TRBV10-3	TRBJ1-1	once	TRBD1	TGTGCCATCAGGGGGCCAGGGGGCCTATCTGCCGGGGACACTGAAGCTTTCTTT	CAIRGPGGLSAGDTEAFF
TRBV21-1	TRBJ1-1	once	.	TGTGCCAGCAGCAAAGCGGGGCAGGAAGCTTTCTTT	CASSKAGQEAFF
TRBV6-1	TRBJ2-7	.	TRBD2	TGTGCCAGCAGTGAATCTAGCGGGAGGACCTACGAGCAGTACTTC	CASSESSGRTYEQYF
TRBV5-1	TRBJ2-1	.	TRBD2	TGCGCCAGCAGCCCGGGGACTAGCAGTAATGAGCAGTTCTTC	CASSPGTSSNEQFF
TRBV15	TRBJ1-5	.	.	TGTGCCACCAGCAGAGCCCGATCTGTTCGGGCAGGGTTTTATCAGCCCCAGCATTTT	CATSRARSVRAGFYQPQHF
TRBV12-5	TRBJ2-3	once	.	TGTGCTAGTGGTCCGGACTCAGATACGCAGTATTTT	CASGPDSDTQYF
TRBV7-3	TRBJ2-1	once	.	TGTGCCAGCAGCTTGACTAGGAACAATGAGCAGTTCTTC	CASSLTRNNEQFF
TRBV7-6	TRBJ1-2	.	.	TGTGCCAGCAGCAACGCCGACACTCCTAACTATGGCTACACCTTC	CASSNADTPNYGYTF
TRBV7-9	TRBJ2-3	once	.	TGTGCCAGCAGCCCCCCGACAGATACGCAGTATTTT	CASSPPTDTQYF
TRBV7-9	TRBJ2-5	.	TRBD1	TGTGCCAGCAGCACCACGACAGGGAACCAAGAGACCCAGTACTTC	CASSTTTGNQETQYF
TRBV27	TRBJ2-1	.	TRBD2	TGTGCCAGTTCAGCGGGAGGGTGGGTCAATGAGCAGTTCTTC	CASSAGGWVNEQFF
TRBV2	TRBJ2-1	.	TRBD2	TGTGCCAGCAGTGCTGAGGTAGCGGGAGGGAGCTACAATGAGCAGTTCTTC	CASSAEVAGGSYNEQFF
TRBV19	TRBJ2-7	.	TRBD1	TGTGCCAGTAGTTTCCGACAGGGAAACAACGAGCAGTACTTC	CASSFRQGNNEQYF
TRBV5-1	TRBJ1-1	.	.	TGCGCCAGCAGCTTGAGGACTGGAAACACTGAAGCTTTCTTT	CASSLRTGNTEAFF
TRBV25-1	TRBJ2-3	once	TRBD2	TGTGCCAGCAGTGAAAAGCGGGAGGTCACAGATACGCAGTATTTT	CASSEKREVTDTQYF
TRBV7-8	TRBJ2-5	.	TRBD2	TGTGCCAGCAGCTTAGGGGCTAGCGGGAGTGAGACCCAGTACTTC	CASSLGASGSETQYF
TRBV30	TRBJ2-3	.	TRBD1	TGTGCCTGGAGTGAGGGGGCTGGAGATACGCAGTATTTT	CAWSEGAGDTQYF
TRBV5-1	TRBJ2-2	once	TRBD1	TGCGCCAGCAGCTCTTCGACAGGGTCCACCGGGGAGCTGTTTTTT	CASSSSTGSTGELFF
TRBV7-2	TRBJ2-7	.	TRBD2	TGTGCCAGCAGCTTAGGGGGGAGGGCCTACGAGCAGTACTTC	CASSLGGRAYEQYF
TRBV5-1	TRBJ2-5	.	.	TGCGCCAGCAGCTTGCCCGGGACATGGCCAGAGACCCAGTACTTC	CASSLPGTWPETQYF
TRBV9	TRBJ2-3	.	TRBD2	TGTGCCAGCAGCGCTACACCGGGAGGACGCACAGATACGCAGTATTTT	CASSATPGGRTDTQYF
TRBV14	TRBJ2-1	.	TRBD2	TGTGCCAGCAGCAAGGGGACTAGCGGGACGGGCAATGAGCAGTTCTTC	CASSKGTSGTGNEQFF
TRBV7-8	TRBJ2-3	.	TRBD2	TGTGCCAGCAGCTTAGCAGCGGGAGGGCCCACAGATACGCAGTATTTT	CASSLAAGGPTDTQYF
TRBV5-1	TRBJ1-2	.	TRBD1	TGCGCCAGCAGCTCAGGACAGGGGGTACCTAACTATGGCTACACCTTC	CASSSGQGVPNYGYTF
TRBV11-3	TRBJ2-1	.	TRBD2	TGTGCCAGCAGCTCCGGGACTAGCGGGATCTACAATGAGCAGTTCTTC	CASSSGTSGIYNEQFF
TRBV2	TRBJ2-1	.	.	TGTGCCAGCATGGGGACTCTCGGACACAATGAGCAGTTCTTC	CASMGTLGHNEQFF